This TCR beta chain emerged from a study of identical twins. The study's findings and limits: High-abundance cord blood beta clonotypes had fewer insertions; memory repertoires showed none. Findings depended on cross-sectional statistics rather than tracking the same donors. Where beta out-of-frame sequences were concerned, excess twin sharing was weaker.

This clonotype has more than one count but fewer than ten. Its specificity is unknown. The V gene's germline CDR1 is MDHEN and CDR2 SYDVKM. The V and J ends lost 6 bases and 4 bases respectively, with 9 bases between them. The CDR3 is 12 amino acids. TCRdb re-analysed the 5' RACE reads in MiXCR, keeping a single row per CDR3 protein. This table holds roughly 1,500,000 distinct CDR3 sequences, less than 40% found once. Healthy Caucasians, and only they, were the donors. The sequence was collected from a newborn girl in good health. Sequencing input: cord blood. The gene calls are TRBV28 and TRBJ1-2; D unclear. DNA for the CDR3: TGTGCCAGCAGGGTGTCACCCTATGGCTACACCTTC. This translates into CASRVSPYGYTF.